This T cell receptor beta chain was retrieved from a study of Graves' ophthalmopathy and Graves' hyperthyroidism. The overall study: At initial diagnosis, peripheral blood was obtained, and this preceded any treatment.

The PBMCs were taken from under 12 ml of fresh peripheral blood. This clonotype has ten or more counts. Transcripts of RNA were the source for amplifying TCR beta CDR3 regions. First-round RT-PCR employed HTBI primers, with a second-round multiplex PCR after it. In TCRdb, the multiplex PCR reads were re-called with MiXCR into one record per CDR3 protein. Among about 410,000 distinct CDR3 sequences listed, roughly 18% were seen once. Germline trimming cut 3 bases from V and 6 bases from J; bases unmatched to any gene: 8. The CDR3 is 15 amino acids. Germline V gives CDR1 MGHDK, CDR2 SYGVNS. The sample comprised peripheral blood. V usage is TRBV25-1 and J usage is TRBJ1-2; 9 bases align to TRBD1. This receptor was identified in a woman aged 18-29 years with Graves' ophthalmopathy. CDR3: CASSEGQGRVHGYTF. The CDR3 nucleotides are TGTGCCAGCAGTGAGGGACAGGGAAGGGTGCATGGCTACACCTTC.